The 25 T cell receptor beta chains listed next were all sequenced from one sample in a study of CD8 T cells in ankylosing spondylitis. TCRdb reprocessed the 5' RACE reads via MiXCR and lists one record per CDR3 protein. The sample shows roughly 150,000 distinct CDR3 sequences, around a third of them seen only once. Sequenced input: synovial fluid, either unsorted or a sorted T cell fraction (not recorded which). Receptor source: a male donor with ankylosing spondylitis.

This clonotype has a single count. The chain combines TRBV9 with TRBJ1-5; D perhaps matches TRBD1 (5 bases). With 3 bases removed from V and 1 base from J, the gap between germline ends came to 11 bases. The CDR3 runs 15 residues. Per the germline V gene, CDR1 is SGDLS and CDR2 is YYNGEE. CDR3 loop: CASSATDSSNQPQHF. Here the CDR3 DNA reads TGTGCCAGCAGCGCCACAGACAGCAGCAATCAGCCCCAGCATTTT.

V gene TRBV20-1 combines with J gene TRBJ1-2, with D possibly being TRBD1 (5 bases). The V end was cut by 6 bases, the J end by 5 bases, with 13 bases between. The germline gives CDR1 DFQATT, CDR2 SNEGSKA (reference sequence). CDR3 length equals 12 residues. This CDR3 reads CSAPAGLYGYTF. CDR3 nucleotide sequence: TGCAGTGCCCCGGCAGGGTTATATGGCTACACCTTC.

The chain employs TRBV5-4 and TRBJ2-5; D not resolved. From germline, CDR1 is SGHNT and CDR2 YYREEE (reference sequence). This CDR3 has 15 amino acids. V was pared by 0 bases and J by 9 bases, with 18 bases between. As DNA, the CDR3 is TGTGCCAGCAGCTTGGAGTCTAGTGGATCCGTGGCCCAGTACTTC. The encoded protein is CASSLESSGSVAQYF.

This clonotype is labeled as medium-sized (0.01 to 0.1%). The chain combines TRBV10-3 with TRBJ2-3, with D unresolved. Germline V lookup: CDR1 ENHRY, CDR2 SYGVKD. Trimming removed 3 bases at V and 2 bases at J, with 6 bases between. The CDR3 sequence is 13 residues long. DNA for the CDR3: TGTGCCATCAGTGAAGGCGCCACAGATACGCAGTATTTT. This translates into CAISEGATDTQYF.

J is TRBJ2-3 and V is TRBV12-3 or TRBV12-4; D unresolved. This CDR3 comprises 12 residues. V lost 7 bases and J lost 3, with 8 bases in between. CDR3 residues: CASTKSTDTQYF. Here the CDR3 DNA reads TGTGCCAGCACCAAGAGTACAGATACGCAGTATTTT.

This clonotype turned up a few times. The V call is TRBV5-1, the J call TRBJ2-7; possibly TRBD1 for D (6 bases). In germline, CDR1 is SGHRS, CDR2 YFSETQ. Between the trimmed V and J ends, which lost 0 bases and 3 bases, there was a span of 10 bases. The CDR3 has 14 amino acids. For the CDR3, the DNA is TGCGCCAGCAGCTTGGACAGGGTTCACTACGAGCAGTACTTC. It codes for CASSLDRVHYEQYF.

The chain employs TRBV20-1 and TRBJ1-3, with D tentatively TRBD1 (6 bases). Germline values: CDR1 DFQATT, CDR2 SNEGSKA (reference sequence). This CDR3 is 14 amino acids long. V lost 6 bases and J lost 3, with 15 bases in between. The CDR3 DNA reads as TGCAGTGCCAGGAAGGGGGGTGGTGGAAACACCATATATTTT. Its translation: CSARKGGGGNTIYF.

This clonotype was seen at least ten times. This rearrangement joins TRBV28 to TRBJ1-2; tentatively, D is TRBD1 (5 bases). The CDR3 extends over 12 amino acids. Germline CDR1 and CDR2: MDHEN and SYDVKM. V lost 6 bases and J 5 bases, leaving 10 bases between the germline ends. This CDR3 reads CASSVRQYGYTF. The CDR3 DNA sequence: TGTGCCAGCAGCGTTCGACAGTATGGCTACACCTTC.

The chain couples TRBV6-1 to TRBJ2-5, with 10 bases aligning to TRBD1. Trimming took 7 bases from V and 2 from J; bases not matched to a gene: 4. CDR1 and CDR2 (germline): MNHNS, SASEGT. The CDR3 loop spans 14 amino acids. Here the CDR3 reads CASKRTGGQETQYF. The CDR3 DNA sequence: TGTGCCAGCAAAAGGACAGGGGGGCAAGAGACCCAGTACTTC.

The rearrangement uses TRBV2 and TRBJ1-6; no reliable D call. The length of the CDR3 is 16 residues. CDR1 is SNHLY, CDR2 FYNNEI, per germline. The germline V and J ends were trimmed by 8 bases and 2 bases, with 16 bases remaining between them. CDR3 sequence: CASDRSGGAYNSPLHF. CDR3 DNA sequence: TGTGCCAGCGACCGTTCCGGTGGCGCCTATAATTCACCCCTCCACTTT.

The chain carries TRBV12-3 or TRBV12-4 and TRBJ2-2; the match to TRBD1 covers 10 bases. The CDR3 extends over 16 amino acids. Losses at the gene ends were 6 bases for V and 2 bases for J; bases not matched to a gene: 6. DNA of the CDR3: TGTGCCAGCAGCCCCGACAGGGGGCGAAACACCGGGGAGCTGTTTTTT. Encoded protein: CASSPDRGRNTGELFF.

The V call is TRBV7-8, the J call TRBJ2-3, with 10 bases fitting TRBD2. Germline CDR1 reads SGHVS; CDR2 reads FQNEAQ. This CDR3 has 14 residues. V lost 5 bases and J lost 7; bases outside the gene matches: 6. CDR3 in amino acids: CASSPGTSAHTQYF. CDR3 sequence (DNA): TGTGCCAGCAGCCCCGGGACTAGCGCGCATACGCAGTATTTT.

The chain uses TRBV5-1 and TRBJ2-7; 12 bases match TRBD2. Per the germline V gene, CDR1 is SGHRS and CDR2 is YFSETQ. The V gene end was trimmed by 3 bases and the J gene end by 1 base; junction bases not matched to a gene: 2. The CDR3 is 15 amino acids. Here the CDR3 reads CASSYLAGGSYEQYF. The CDR3 DNA sequence: TGCGCCAGCAGCTACCTAGCGGGGGGGTCCTACGAGCAGTACTTC.

The chain recombines TRBV28 with TRBJ2-1; D remains ambiguous. CDR3 length: 15 residues. The V end was cut by 2 bases, the J end by 0 bases, with 8 bases between. Germline CDR1 reads MDHEN; CDR2 reads SYDVKM. The CDR3 is CASSLVRTSYNEQFF. The CDR3, as DNA: TGTGCCAGCAGTTTAGTCAGGACCTCCTACAATGAGCAGTTCTTC.

The V call is TRBV18, the J call TRBJ2-1; TRBD1 aligns across 7 bases. V gave up 5 bases and J gave up 7 bases; unmatched junction bases: 5. CDR1 and CDR2 from the germline V gene are KGHSH and LQKENI. The CDR3 length is 13 residues. Here the CDR3 DNA reads TGTGCCAGCTCAGAAATGACAGGGAATGAGCAGTTCTTC. Protein sequence: CASSEMTGNEQFF.

In the case of this clonotype: A read error may account for a junction end that differs from germline. The chain carries TRBV14 and TRBJ1-2; 7 positions agree with TRBD1. CDR1 and CDR2 (germline): SGHDN, FVKESK. CDR3 length: 13 residues. CDR3 sequence: CASSQGPWDSPNF. CDR3 DNA sequence: TGTGCCAGCAGCCAAGGGCCGTGGGACAGCCCCAACTTC.

Only a few counts were recorded for this clonotype. V gene TRBV3-1 combines with J gene TRBJ1-5; 8 bases agree with TRBD1. Losses at the gene ends were 1 base for V and 11 bases for J; bases not matched to a gene: 4. Looked up from germline, CDR1 is LGHDT and CDR2 is YNNKEL (reference sequence). The CDR3 sequence is 13 residues long. In DNA, the CDR3 is TGTGCCAGCAGCCAAGCAGGGGGCGCGGCCCAGCATTTT. This sequence encodes CASSQAGGAAQHF.

The chain couples TRBV7-9 to TRBJ1-2, with unresolved D. The V and J ends lost 5 bases and 7 bases respectively, with 14 bases between them. The CDR3 consists of 13 residues. Germline V gene sequence: CDR1 SEHNR, CDR2 FQNEAQ (reference sequence). The CDR3 reads CASSPGPLAGYTF. DNA of the CDR3: TGTGCCAGCAGCCCCGGGCCTCTGGCTGGCTACACCTTC.

This clonotype was counted a few times. The rearrangement joins TRBV9 to TRBJ2-5, with D unresolved. This CDR3 comprises 16 residues. Trimming shortened V by 1 base and J by 0 bases, and 13 bases separated the two germline ends. CDR1 and CDR2 (germline): SGDLS, YYNGEE. CDR3 region: CASSVTVSRNQETQYF. Written as DNA, the CDR3 is TGTGCCAGCAGCGTAACGGTCTCGCGGAACCAAGAGACCCAGTACTTC.

The chain carries TRBV3-1 and TRBJ2-1, with 8 bases aligning to TRBD2. The CDR3 is made up of 17 amino acids. Germline-derived CDR1 and CDR2 are LGHDT and YNNKEL (reference sequence). V trimming: 0 bases; J trimming: 8 bases; junction bases outside the gene matches: 12. The CDR3 region has the DNA TGTGCCAGCAGCCAAGAAGGAGCGGGGGTCCCGGGCGATGAGCAGTTCTTC. Its protein is CASSQEGAGVPGDEQFF.

In this sample, this clonotype turned up a few times. The chain uses TRBV20-1 and TRBJ2-7, with D perhaps TRBD1 (5 bases). Germline V gene lookup returns CDR1 DFQATT and CDR2 SNEGSKA (reference sequence). V shed 5 bases and J shed 3 bases, with 17 bases lying between them. This CDR3 contains 14 residues. CDR3 coding DNA: TGCAGTGCTCCGGACCCAAGGACATTCTACGAGCAGTACTTC. This codes for CSAPDPRTFYEQYF.

This clonotype was seen a handful of times. The gene calls are TRBV10-2 and TRBJ1-2; unclear D gene. The CDR3 loop spans 15 amino acids. V was pared by 6 bases and J by 6 bases, with 20 bases between. The germline V gene encodes CDR1 WSHSY and CDR2 SAAADI. The chain's CDR3 is CASRDQARLNNGYTF. In DNA form, the CDR3 reads TGCGCCAGCAGGGACCAAGCTCGATTAAATAATGGCTACACCTTC.

Ten or more counts support this clonotype. The chain is built from TRBV12-3 or TRBV12-4 and TRBJ2-7, with no clear D. With 3 bases removed from V and 6 bases from J, the gap between germline ends came to 6 bases. The CDR3 is made up of 11 amino acids. Here the CDR3 reads CASSFRAEQYF. CDR3 bases: TGTGCCAGCAGTTTTCGGGCCGAGCAGTACTTC.

J is TRBJ2-1 and V is TRBV27; TRBD1 matches at 9 bases. The CDR3 consists of 14 residues. Germline V lookup: CDR1 MNHEY, CDR2 SMNVEV (reference sequence). The junction had 2 bases not matched to a gene; V was cut back by 4 bases and J by 4 bases. As DNA, the CDR3 is TGTGCCAGCAGTTGGGACAGGGAATACAATGAGCAGTTCTTC. Translating gives CASSWDREYNEQFF.

The rearrangement links TRBV5-1 to TRBJ2-1; possible D gene TRBD1, 6 bases. The germline V and J ends were trimmed by 6 bases and 4 bases, with 11 bases remaining between them. The CDR3 has 13 residues. Germline V gene sequence: CDR1 SGHRS, CDR2 YFSETQ. CDR3 in DNA: TGCGCCAGCACCAGGGACACATACAATGAGCAGTTCTTC. This translates into CASTRDTYNEQFF.